A single sample is the source of the 13 T cell receptor beta chains below, sequenced in a study of cytomegalovirus exposure and HLA in healthy donors. Primers: 60 Vbeta forward and 13 Jbeta reverse. Generated by immunoSEQ multiplex PCR, the TCRdb table keeps only in-frame clones and is missing some. This sample has about 120,000 clones, with about four fifths found just once. Sequencing was carried out using PBMCs. The receptors come from a woman between 18 and 29 years old in good health and CMV-seropositive.

The genes are TRBV28 and TRBJ1-2; TRBD1 is a possible D gene (5 bases). This CDR3 has 11 amino acids. V was trimmed by 7 bases and J by 10 bases, leaving 13 bases between them. CDR1 MDHEN and CDR2 SYDVKM come from the germline V gene. CDR3 loop: CASNTDRFYTF. The CDR3 DNA follows: TGTGCCAGCAACACCGACAGATTCTACACCTTC.

About this clone: Relative to the germline gene, one junction end is altered; a read error may explain this. The V gene is TRBV5-1, the J gene TRBJ2-7; 10 bases agree with TRBD2. The CDR3 extends over 17 amino acids. The germline V gene has CDR1 SGHRS and CDR2 YFSETQ. The CDR3 coding sequence is TGCGTCAGCAGCGGGAGGGAGAGAGGAGGGGCCTCCTACGAGCAGTACTTC. Amino acids: CVSSGRERGGASYEQYF.

The chain employs TRBV11-3 and TRBJ2-3; D might be TRBD1 (6 bases). Deletions cut 8 bases from V and 0 bases from J, with 15 bases between. This CDR3 is built from 15 residues. Germline V gives CDR1 SGHNT, CDR2 YENEEA. The CDR3 region has the DNA TGTGCCAGCGGTGGACAGCTGACTAGCACAGATACGCAGTATTTT. This codes for CASGGQLTSTDTQYF.

The chain combines TRBV5-1 with TRBJ1-3; D may be TRBD1 (6 bases). The germline gives CDR1 SGHRS, CDR2 YFSETQ. V was pared by 3 bases and J by 3 bases, with 10 bases between. This CDR3 region has 14 residues. The CDR3 DNA reads TGCGCCAGCAGCTACCGACAGGATGGAAACACCATATATTTT. Protein product: CASSYRQDGNTIYF. Full variable domain (remainder filled in from reference TRBV5-1 and TRBJ1-3): KAGVTQTPRYLIKTRGQQVTLSCSPISGHRSVSWYQQTPGQGLQFLFEYFSETQRNKGNFPGRFSGRQFSNSRSEMNVSTLELGDSALYLCASSYRQDGNTIYFGEGSWLTVV.

The chain is built from TRBV7-8 and TRBJ1-1; no firm D call. The germline gives CDR1 SGHVS, CDR2 FQNEAQ. V shed 4 bases and J shed 11 bases, with 14 bases lying between them. This CDR3 has 12 residues. Here the CDR3 reads CASSWESAGAFF. CDR3 nucleotide sequence: TGTGCCAGCAGCTGGGAGAGCGCGGGGGCTTTCTTT.

This chain uses TRBV13 with TRBJ2-1; 10 bases match TRBD1. J gave up 7 bases and V 3 bases, and 6 bases lay outside the gene matches. Germline values: CDR1 PRHDT, CDR2 FYEKMQ (reference sequence). This CDR3 region has 15 residues. The CDR3 coding sequence is TGTGCCAGCAGCTTTCGACAGGGGGCAAGGAATGAGCAGTTCTTC. Protein product: CASSFRQGARNEQFF.

The chain combines TRBV6-6 with TRBJ2-7; D is possibly TRBD2 (6 bases). The germline gives CDR1 MNHNY, CDR2 SVGAGI (reference sequence). V was trimmed by 8 bases and J by 1 base, leaving 12 bases between them. The CDR3 spans 13 residues. CDR3 DNA sequence: TGTGCCAGCCTGAGACTAGGGTCCTACGAGCAGTACTTC. Translated: CASLRLGSYEQYF.

The chain carries TRBV6-4 and TRBJ2-1; D is unresolved. This CDR3 region has 16 residues. Deletions cut 7 bases from V and 0 bases from J, with 16 bases between. From germline, CDR1 is MRHNA and CDR2 SNTAGT. The CDR3 sequence is CASNLTRLTSYNEQFF. The CDR3 DNA follows: TGTGCCAGCAACTTGACGAGGCTAACCTCCTACAATGAGCAGTTCTTC.

The J gene is TRBJ2-3, the V gene TRBV19; D unclear. The CDR3 is 15 residues long. Per the germline V gene, CDR1 is LNHDA and CDR2 is SQIVND (reference sequence). Trimming removed 1 base at V and 5 bases at J, with 13 bases between. The CDR3 loop is CASSIVQDLGDTQYF. The CDR3 bases are TGTGCCAGTAGTATAGTCCAGGATCTGGGAGATACGCAGTATTTT.

CDR3 nucleotide sequence: TGTGCCAGCAGCTCCCTAGGGACAGGGGGCCGTTGGAATGAGCAGTTCTTC. Translated: CASSSLGTGGRWNEQFF. The V call is TRBV9, the J call TRBJ2-1; 12 positions match TRBD1. V lost 4 bases and J lost 7; bases outside the gene matches: 12. The CDR3 spans 17 residues. Germline CDR1 and CDR2: SGDLS and YYNGEE.

The J gene is TRBJ1-2, the V gene TRBV19; the match to TRBD1 covers 7 bases. The CDR3 is made up of 12 amino acids. The V gene end was trimmed by 9 bases and the J gene end by 4 bases; junction bases not matched to a gene: 5. Looked up from germline, CDR1 is LNHDA and CDR2 is SQIVND (reference sequence). The CDR3 nucleotides are TGTGCCAGCGAAGGGGGCGGCTATGGCTACACCTTC. Translation: CASEGGGYGYTF.

The rearrangement joins TRBV9 to TRBJ2-1; TRBD1 agrees at 8 bases. Germline loops: CDR1 SGDLS, CDR2 YYNGEE. This CDR3 has 17 amino acids. Trimming removed 4 bases from V and 1 base from J; junction bases left unmatched: 10. In nucleotides, the CDR3 is TGTGCCAGCAGCCCCCCAGGCACAGGGGGATCCTACAATGAGCAGTTCTTC. It yields the protein CASSPPGTGGSYNEQFF.

The chain links TRBV27 to TRBJ2-2; 10 bases map to TRBD1. V gave up 7 bases and J gave up 5 bases; unmatched junction bases: 4. Germline V gene sequence: CDR1 MNHEY, CDR2 SMNVEV (reference sequence). The CDR3 is 14 residues long. CDR3 residues: CASNLDRGTGELFF. CDR3 DNA: TGTGCCAGCAACCTGGACAGGGGGACCGGGGAGCTGTTTTTT.